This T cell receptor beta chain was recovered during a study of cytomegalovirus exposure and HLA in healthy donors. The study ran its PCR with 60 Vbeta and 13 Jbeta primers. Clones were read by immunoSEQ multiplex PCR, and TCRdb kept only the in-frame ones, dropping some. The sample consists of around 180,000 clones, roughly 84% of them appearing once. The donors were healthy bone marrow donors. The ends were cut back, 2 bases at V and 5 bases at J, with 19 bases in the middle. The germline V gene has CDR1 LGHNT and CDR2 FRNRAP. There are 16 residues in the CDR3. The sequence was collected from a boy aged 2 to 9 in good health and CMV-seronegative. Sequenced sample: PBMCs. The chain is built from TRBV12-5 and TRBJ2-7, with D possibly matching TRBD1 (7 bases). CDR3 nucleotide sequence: TGTGCTAGTGGTTTGCCTATGACAGGGAGGTTTCACGAGCAGTACTTC. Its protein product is CASGLPMTGRFHEQYF.